This T cell receptor (beta chain) appears in the sequencing data of a study of identifying expanded T cells in peripheral blood. Collection occurred without any documented infections or immune events in donors. Germline-derived CDR1 and CDR2 are MNHEY and SMNVEV (reference sequence). There are 12 residues in the CDR3. Trimming removed 10 bases at V and 4 bases at J, with 13 bases between. On this clone itself: Its specificity is not known.

Libraries were prepared by immunoSEQ multiplex PCR; TCRdb keeps only in-frame clonotypes and omits some of them. The sample has around 78,000 clones, around four fifths seen once. Study-level results: Across healthy donors, higher total template counts meant significantly greater roughly 2-week count variance. Over approximately two and four weeks, about 15 and 18 clones changed, versus around 1.3 between replicates.

Sequencing used blood. This clonotype originated in a person aged 18 to 75 in good health. V is TRBV27 and J is TRBJ2-5, with D possibly matching TRBD2 (6 bases). The CDR3 region is CATRRGGETQYF. As DNA, the CDR3 is TGTGCCACCAGACGGGGAGGAGAGACCCAGTACTTC.